The present T cell receptor (beta chain) was sequenced within a study of shared clonotypes between healthy human individuals. When samples were unsorted, around 90 million PBMCs were used for genomic DNA. Profiled with immunoSEQ multiplex PCR; TCRdb holds only in-frame clones, not every one. The sample carries about 510,000 clones, more than 65% recorded once. Findings of the study overall: The study drew on few donors, limiting represented genetic and exposure-history diversity.

A word on this clone: Its target is unknown.

The CDR3 runs to 14 residues. V gave up 5 bases and J gave up 7 bases, with 14 bases separating them. Germline assignment: CDR1 LNHNV and CDR2 YYDKDF (reference sequence). This chain links TRBV15 with TRBJ2-2, with D tentatively TRBD1 (6 bases). Sequenced material: PBMCs. The clonotype was recovered from a woman between 40 and 55 years old in good health. Some clones in this sample may be carry-over from other donors' samples. In DNA, the CDR3 is TGTGCCACCAGCCCCTCCACAGGGCGCGGGGAGCTGTTTTTT. Its protein product is CATSPSTGRGELFF.